This is a list of T cell receptor beta chains from one sample in a study of CD8 T cells in Susac syndrome. TCRdb redid the calling of the immunoSEQ multiplex PCR reads with MiXCR, one entry per CDR3 protein. The sample lists some 99,000 distinct CDR3 sequences, about 96% occurring once. Sequences were obtained from CD4+ T cells from PBMCs. Receptors originate from a human donor in good health. The CDR3 runs from the conserved cysteine through the conserved F or W. A D gene is named only where the DNA matches it firmly. Part of the rows lack a size; the others show once, few, many or a class for expanded clones.

NA,TRBJ1-2,TRBV5-1,NA,TGCGCCAGCAGCTCTGACTTGGAGGGGGGCTACACCTTC,CASSSDLEGGYTF
NA,TRBJ2-7,TRBV3-1,NA,TGTGCCAGCAGCCAACCTCATGGAGGGTCGGACGAGCAGTACTTC,CASSQPHGGSDEQYF
NA,TRBJ1-2,TRBV29-1,TRBD1,TGCAGCGTTTTACAGGGGAATAACTATGGCTACACCTTC,CSVLQGNNYGYTF
NA,TRBJ2-4,TRBV12-3/TRBV12-4,TRBD1,TGTGCCAGCAGAAAGGGACAGGTCTTAGCCAAAAACATTCAGTACTTC,CASRKGQVLAKNIQYF
NA,TRBJ1-1,TRBV6-2/TRBV6-3,NA,TGTGCCAGCAGTTGGGGGGTCACTGAAGCTTTCTTT,CASSWGVTEAFF
NA,TRBJ1-2,TRBV12-3/TRBV12-4,NA,TGTGCCAGCAGTTTAGCGGACCTCGTAGGGGGCTACACCTTC,CASSLADLVGGYTF
once,TRBJ1-1,TRBV20-1,NA,TGCAGTGCTAGAGGCGGTGGGACTGAAGCTTTCTTT,CSARGGGTEAFF
once,TRBJ1-5,TRBV2,NA,TGTGCCAGCAGTGAATCCGGGTATAGCAATCAGCCCCAGCATTTT,CASSESGYSNQPQHF
NA,TRBJ1-5,TRBV28,NA,TGTGCCAGCAGTTCCCCTTTGGGGGTTAGCAATCAGCCCCAGCATTTT,CASSSPLGVSNQPQHF
NA,TRBJ2-5,TRBV2,NA,TGTGCCAGCACCCTCCTTCGGGGGGAGACCCAGTACTTC,CASTLLRGETQYF
NA,TRBJ2-7,TRBV5-1,NA,TGCGCCAGCAGAGGAGTCGGGGGAATTGCCTACGAGCAGTACTTC,CASRGVGGIAYEQYF
NA,TRBJ1-5,TRBV5-1,NA,TGCGCCAGCAGCTCGACCGGGACGCCCAATCAGCCCCAGCATTTT,CASSSTGTPNQPQHF
NA,TRBJ2-1,TRBV24-1,NA,TGTGCCACCAGTGAAGGGGGGTTCGATGAGCAGTTCTTC,CATSEGGFDEQFF
NA,TRBJ2-2,TRBV3-1,NA,TGTGCCAGCAGCCAAACTTTGGGGCGCACCGGGGAGCTGTTTTTT,CASSQTLGRTGELFF
NA,TRBJ1-1,TRBV3-1,NA,TGTGCCAGCAGCAATACTAGGCCCCCGAACACTGAAGCTTTCTTT,CASSNTRPPNTEAFF
NA,TRBJ1-3,TRBV29-1,NA,TGCAGCGTCGCCTTTTGGGGGAAGGGTGGAAACACCATATATTTT,CSVAFWGKGGNTIYF
NA,TRBJ2-2,TRBV6-2/TRBV6-3,NA,TGTGCCAGCAGCCCGCCCGACAGCCGGATCACCGGGGAGCTGTTTTTT,CASSPPDSRITGELFF
NA,TRBJ1-2,TRBV30,NA,TGTGCCTGGAGTCAAGAACCAGGGTCCTATGGCTACACCTTC,CAWSQEPGSYGYTF
NA,TRBJ1-5,TRBV4-1,NA,TGCGCCAGCAGCCAAGACCCCCCCAAATCGCCCCAGCATTTT,CASSQDPPKSPQHF
NA,TRBJ2-7,TRBV12-3/TRBV12-4,NA,TGTGCCAGCAGTTTAGCGGGGCTAGTCTACGAGCAGTACTTC,CASSLAGLVYEQYF
NA,TRBJ2-3,TRBV18,NA,TGTGCCAGCTCACAGGACATCACAGATACGCAGTATTTT,CASSQDITDTQYF
NA,TRBJ2-2,TRBV3-1,NA,TGTGCCAGCAGCCTAGAGGCTAGTCGGTACACCGGGGAGCTGTTTTTT,CASSLEASRYTGELFF
NA,TRBJ2-6,TRBV9,TRBD1,TGTGCCAGCAGCGCGGCGACAGGGATAAGCTCTGGGGCCAACGTCCTGACTTTC,CASSAATGISSGANVLTF
NA,TRBJ1-2,TRBV3-1,TRBD1,TGTGCCAGCAGCCAATTAGGGACAGGGCGGTCGGGGGGCTACACCTTC,CASSQLGTGRSGGYTF
NA,TRBJ1-1,TRBV29-1,NA,TGCAGCGCTACCCGCGATGCCGGGAGGACTGAAGCTTTCTTT,CSATRDAGRTEAFF
NA,TRBJ2-3,TRBV7-9,NA,TGTGCCAGCAGCGTTCGAGCGTGGGCTAGCACAGATACGCAGTATTTT,CASSVRAWASTDTQYF
NA,TRBJ2-1,TRBV29-1,NA,TGCAGCGTTGAAGGTGCCCACAATGAGCAGTTCTTC,CSVEGAHNEQFF
NA,TRBJ2-7,TRBV7-6,TRBD1,TGTGCCAGCAGCCTACACCGACAGGGCTCGGGGTCCTACGAGCAGTACTTC,CASSLHRQGSGSYEQYF
NA,TRBJ2-7,TRBV3-1,TRBD1,TGTGCCAGCAGCGGACGGGACAGGAAGCTCCACGAGCAGTACTTC,CASSGRDRKLHEQYF
once,TRBJ2-3,TRBV28,TRBD2,TGTGCCAGCGAGGGACTACAGGGCACAGATACGCAGTATTTT,CASEGLQGTDTQYF
NA,TRBJ2-4,TRBV4-3,NA,TGCGCCAGCAGCCAAGATGACTTTGAGGACATTCAGTACTTC,CASSQDDFEDIQYF
NA,TRBJ2-2,TRBV6-6,NA,TGTGCCAGCAGTCCCCGGACCAGCTCCACCGGGGAGCTGTTTTTT,CASSPRTSSTGELFF
NA,TRBJ2-7,TRBV5-1,NA,TGCGCCAGCAGCCACGTCGGGGGCGATTACGAGCAGTACTTC,CASSHVGGDYEQYF
once,TRBJ1-2,TRBV5-1,NA,TGCGCCAGCAGCTTGATGCAGGGAGGCGATGGCTACACCTTC,CASSLMQGGDGYTF
NA,TRBJ2-7,TRBV27,NA,TGTGCCAGCAGTTTATCGGCCAACAGGTTCTCCTACGAGCAGTACTTC,CASSLSANRFSYEQYF
NA,TRBJ2-7,TRBV29-1,NA,TGCAGCGTTGCCAGGGACGTCACCTACGAGCAGTACTTC,CSVARDVTYEQYF